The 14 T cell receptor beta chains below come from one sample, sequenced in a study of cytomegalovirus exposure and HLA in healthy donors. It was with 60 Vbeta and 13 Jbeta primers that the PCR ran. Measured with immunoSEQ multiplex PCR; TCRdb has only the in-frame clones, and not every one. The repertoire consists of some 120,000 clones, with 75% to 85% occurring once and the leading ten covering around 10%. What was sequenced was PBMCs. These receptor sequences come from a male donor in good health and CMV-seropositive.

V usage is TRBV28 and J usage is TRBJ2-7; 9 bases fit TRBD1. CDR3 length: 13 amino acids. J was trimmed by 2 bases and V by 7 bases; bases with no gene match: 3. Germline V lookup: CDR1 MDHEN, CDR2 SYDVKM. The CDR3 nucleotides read TGTGCCAGCACCGACAGGGGGACCTACGAGCAGTACTTC. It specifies CASTDRGTYEQYF.

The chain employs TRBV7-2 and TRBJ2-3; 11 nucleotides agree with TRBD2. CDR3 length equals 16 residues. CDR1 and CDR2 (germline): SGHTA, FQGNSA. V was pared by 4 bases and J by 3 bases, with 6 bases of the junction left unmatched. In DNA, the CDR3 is TGTGCCAGCAGCTCTCCGGTAGCGGGAGGGACAGATACGCAGTATTTT. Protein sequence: CASSSPVAGGTDTQYF.

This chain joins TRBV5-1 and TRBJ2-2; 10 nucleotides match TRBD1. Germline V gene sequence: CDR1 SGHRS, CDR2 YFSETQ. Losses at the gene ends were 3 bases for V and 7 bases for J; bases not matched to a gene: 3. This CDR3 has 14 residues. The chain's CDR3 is CASSSGTGVGELFF. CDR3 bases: TGCGCCAGCAGCTCCGGGACAGGGGTCGGGGAGCTGTTTTTT.

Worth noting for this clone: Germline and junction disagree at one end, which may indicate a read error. Here the CDR3 reads CSTSRARVASPHEQYF. The CDR3 region has the DNA TGTTCCACCAGCAGAGCTCGGGTGGCCAGCCCCCACGAGCAGTACTTC. The gene calls are TRBV15 and TRBJ2-7, with D unclear. Germline V gene sequence: CDR1 LNHNV, CDR2 YYDKDF (reference sequence). The CDR3 loop spans 16 amino acids.

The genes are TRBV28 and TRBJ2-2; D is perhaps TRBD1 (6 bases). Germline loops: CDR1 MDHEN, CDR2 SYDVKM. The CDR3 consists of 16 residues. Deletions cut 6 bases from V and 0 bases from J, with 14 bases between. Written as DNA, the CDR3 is TGTGCCAGCAGATTAAGGGGGAACGCGAACACCGGGGAGCTGTTTTTT. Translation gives CASRLRGNANTGELFF.

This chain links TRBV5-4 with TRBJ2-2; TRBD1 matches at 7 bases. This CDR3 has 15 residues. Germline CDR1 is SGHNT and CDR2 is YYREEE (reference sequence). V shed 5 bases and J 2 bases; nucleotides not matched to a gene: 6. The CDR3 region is CASRPTGSNTGELFF. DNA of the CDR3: TGTGCCAGCAGACCGACAGGGTCTAACACCGGGGAGCTGTTTTTT.

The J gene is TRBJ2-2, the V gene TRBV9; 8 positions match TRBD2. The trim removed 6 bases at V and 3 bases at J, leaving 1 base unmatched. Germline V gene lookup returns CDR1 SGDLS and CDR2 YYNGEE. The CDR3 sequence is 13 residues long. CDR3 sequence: CASKLADTGELFF. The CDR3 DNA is TGTGCCAGCAAACTAGCGGACACCGGGGAGCTGTTTTTT.

In DNA, the CDR3 is TGCGCCAGCAGGGATGGACAGAGCTATGGCTACACCTTC. Its translation is CASRDGQSYGYTF. The chain couples TRBV5-1 to TRBJ1-2, with D perhaps TRBD1 (6 bases). Germline CDR1 reads SGHRS; CDR2 reads YFSETQ. Trimming removed 5 bases from V and 4 bases from J, with 12 bases in between. There are 13 residues in the CDR3.

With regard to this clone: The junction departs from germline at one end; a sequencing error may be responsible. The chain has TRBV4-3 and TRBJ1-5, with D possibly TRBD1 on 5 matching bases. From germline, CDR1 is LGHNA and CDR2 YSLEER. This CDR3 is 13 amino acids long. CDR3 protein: CASSLGVGQPRHF. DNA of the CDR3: TGCGCCAGCAGCCTAGGGGTGGGCCAGCCCCGGCATTTT.

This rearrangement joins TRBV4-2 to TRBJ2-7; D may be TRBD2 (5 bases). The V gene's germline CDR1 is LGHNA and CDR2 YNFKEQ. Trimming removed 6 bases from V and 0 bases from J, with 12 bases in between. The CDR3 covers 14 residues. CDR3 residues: CASSNYAGSYEQYF. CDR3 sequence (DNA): TGTGCCAGCAGTAATTACGCGGGCTCCTACGAGCAGTACTTC.

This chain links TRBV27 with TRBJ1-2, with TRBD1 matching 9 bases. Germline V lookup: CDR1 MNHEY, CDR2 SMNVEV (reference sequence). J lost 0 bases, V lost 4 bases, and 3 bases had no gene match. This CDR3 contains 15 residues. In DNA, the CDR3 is TGTGCCAGCAGTTCGACAGGGGGAGCTAACTATGGCTACACCTTC. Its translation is CASSSTGGANYGYTF.

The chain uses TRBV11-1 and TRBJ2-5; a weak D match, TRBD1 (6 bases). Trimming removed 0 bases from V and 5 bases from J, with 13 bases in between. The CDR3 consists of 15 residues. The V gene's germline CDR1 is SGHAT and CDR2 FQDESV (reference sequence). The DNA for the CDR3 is TGTGCCAGCAGCTTAGCCGACAGGTGGAGGGAGACCCAGTACTTC. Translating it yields CASSLADRWRETQYF.

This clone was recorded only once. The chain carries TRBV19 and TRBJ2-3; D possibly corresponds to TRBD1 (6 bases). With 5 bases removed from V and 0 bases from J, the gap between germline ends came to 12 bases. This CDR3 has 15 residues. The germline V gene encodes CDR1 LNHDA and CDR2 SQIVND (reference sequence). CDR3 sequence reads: CASSGAGVSTDTQYF. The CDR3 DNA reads TGTGCCAGTAGTGGGGCAGGGGTGAGCACAGATACGCAGTATTTT.

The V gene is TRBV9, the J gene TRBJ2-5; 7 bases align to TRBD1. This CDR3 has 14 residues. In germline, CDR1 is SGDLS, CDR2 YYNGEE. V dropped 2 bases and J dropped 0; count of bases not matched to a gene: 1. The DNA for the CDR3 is TGTGCCAGCAGCGTCGGACAGGACCAAGAGACCCAGTACTTC. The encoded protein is CASSVGQDQETQYF. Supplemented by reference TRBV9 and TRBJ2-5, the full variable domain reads DSGVTQTPKHLITATGQRVTLRCSPRSGDLSVYWYQQSLDQGLQFLIQYYNGEERAKGNILERFSAQQFPDLHSELNLSSLELGDSALYFCASSVGQDQETQYFGPGTRLLVL.